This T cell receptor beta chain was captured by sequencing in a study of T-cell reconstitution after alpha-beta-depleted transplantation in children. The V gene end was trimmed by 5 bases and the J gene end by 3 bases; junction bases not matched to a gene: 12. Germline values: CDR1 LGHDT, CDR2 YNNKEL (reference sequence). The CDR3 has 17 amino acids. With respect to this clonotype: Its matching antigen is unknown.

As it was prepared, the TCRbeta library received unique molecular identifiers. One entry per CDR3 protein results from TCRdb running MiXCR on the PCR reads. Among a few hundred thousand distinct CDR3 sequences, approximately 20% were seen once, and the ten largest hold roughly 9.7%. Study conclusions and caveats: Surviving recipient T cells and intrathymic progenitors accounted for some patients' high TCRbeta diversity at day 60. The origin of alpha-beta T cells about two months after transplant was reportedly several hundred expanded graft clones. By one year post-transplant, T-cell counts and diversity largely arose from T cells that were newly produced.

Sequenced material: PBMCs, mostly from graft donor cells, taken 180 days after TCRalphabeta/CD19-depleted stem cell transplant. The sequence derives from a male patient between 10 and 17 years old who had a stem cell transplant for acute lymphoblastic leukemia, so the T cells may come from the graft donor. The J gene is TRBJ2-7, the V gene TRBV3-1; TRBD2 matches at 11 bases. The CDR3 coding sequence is TGTGCCAGCAGCGATCTCCGACTAGCGGGGAGATTCTACGAGCAGTACTTC. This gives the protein CASSDLRLAGRFYEQYF.